Listed below are T cell receptor beta chains from one sample, sequenced in a study of blood T cell repertoires in COVID-19. Assay used: immunoSEQ multiplex PCR; TCRdb lists only in-frame clones, some missing. Of about 290,000 clones detected, 70% to 90% appear once; the ten largest clones hold 4% to 5%. The sequencing sample was made of peripheral blood. The source is a woman between 50 and 59 years old with active or convalescent COVID-19. CDR3s include the opening cysteine and the closing phenylalanine or tryptophan. Fields, in order: V gene, clone size, D gene, J gene, CDR3 protein, CDR3 DNA. The D gene is left open where the match is weak. Not every row has a clone size; where given, it reads once, few, many or a size class.

v_gene: TRBV6-5; abundance: once; d_gene: .; j_gene: TRBJ1-2; CDR3aa: CASRQGGLTNGYTF; CDR3nt: TGTGCCAGCAGGCAGGGAGGGCTAACTAATGGCTACACCTTC
v_gene: TRBV11-1; abundance: .; d_gene: TRBD2; j_gene: TRBJ2-3; CDR3aa: CASSFRLAGGPDTQYF; CDR3nt: TGTGCCAGCAGCTTCCGACTAGCGGGAGGTCCAGATACGCAGTATTTT
v_gene: TRBV28; abundance: .; d_gene: .; j_gene: TRBJ1-3; CDR3aa: CASSRVGSSGNTIYF; CDR3nt: TGTGCCAGCAGTCGGGTGGGGAGCTCTGGAAACACCATATATTTT
v_gene: TRBV18; abundance: .; d_gene: TRBD2; j_gene: TRBJ2-7; CDR3aa: CASSPWTSGRNEQYF; CDR3nt: TGTGCCAGCTCACCATGGACTAGCGGGAGGAACGAGCAGTACTTC
v_gene: TRBV6-1; abundance: .; d_gene: TRBD1; j_gene: TRBJ1-2; CDR3aa: CASSDTGGSGYTF; CDR3nt: TGTGCCAGCAGTGACACAGGGGGCTCTGGCTACACCTTC
v_gene: TRBV5-1; abundance: .; d_gene: TRBD2; j_gene: TRBJ2-7; CDR3aa: CASSLVLAGGEQYF; CDR3nt: TGCGCCAGCAGCTTGGTTCTAGCGGGGGGCGAGCAGTACTTC
v_gene: TRBV19; abundance: .; d_gene: TRBD2; j_gene: TRBJ2-1; CDR3aa: CASSIDFSGGSGSGLRNEQFF; CDR3nt: TGTGCCAGTAGTATAGATTTCTCGGGGGGTAGCGGGAGTGGGTTGAGGAATGAGCAGTTCTTC
v_gene: TRBV7-9; abundance: .; d_gene: .; j_gene: TRBJ1-4; CDR3aa: CASSPRVQFFNEKLFF; CDR3nt: TGTGCCAGCAGCCCACGAGTACAGTTCTTTAATGAAAAACTGTTTTTT
v_gene: TRBV19; abundance: .; d_gene: TRBD2; j_gene: TRBJ2-1; CDR3aa: CASSIEGLESYNEQFF; CDR3nt: TGTGCCAGTAGTATAGAGGGACTAGAGTCCTACAATGAGCAGTTCTTC
v_gene: TRBV28; abundance: .; d_gene: .; j_gene: TRBJ1-3; CDR3aa: CASITSGALSGNTIYF; CDR3nt: TGTGCCAGCATCACGAGTGGGGCCCTTTCTGGAAACACCATATATTTT
v_gene: TRBV5-4; abundance: few; d_gene: TRBD2; j_gene: TRBJ2-7; CDR3aa: CASSSVGRSSYEQYF; CDR3nt: TGTGCCAGCAGCTCGGTCGGGAGGAGCTCCTACGAGCAGTACTTC
v_gene: TRBV18; abundance: .; d_gene: .; j_gene: TRBJ2-6; CDR3aa: CASSRSAGANVLTF; CDR3nt: TGTGCCAGCTCCAGGTCGGCTGGGGCCAACGTCCTGACTTTC
v_gene: TRBV15; abundance: .; d_gene: .; j_gene: TRBJ1-1; CDR3aa: CATTAESNTEAFF; CDR3nt: TGTGCCACGACTGCGGAATCGAACACTGAAGCTTTCTTT
v_gene: TRBV4-1; abundance: .; d_gene: TRBD2; j_gene: TRBJ2-1; CDR3aa: CASSQVGRTSGSHEQFF; CDR3nt: TGCGCCAGCAGCCAAGTGGGGAGGACTAGCGGGAGCCATGAGCAGTTCTTC
v_gene: TRBV29-1; abundance: .; d_gene: TRBD2; j_gene: TRBJ2-5; CDR3aa: CSVGSVVLAGRETQYF; CDR3nt: TGCAGCGTTGGCAGTGTAGTCCTAGCGGGACGAGAGACCCAGTACTTC
v_gene: TRBV25-1; abundance: .; d_gene: TRBD1; j_gene: TRBJ2-3; CDR3aa: CASSARRGGGTDTQYF; CDR3nt: TGTGCCAGCAGTGCCCGACGAGGGGGCGGTACAGATACGCAGTATTTT